A selection of T cell receptor beta chains follows, all from one sample in a study of CD8+ T cells in alopecia areata. Here immunoSEQ multiplex PCR was the method, and the copy in TCRdb shows in-frame clones only, minus some. The repertoire holds some 150,000 clones, with about 51% as singletons. The sample here was CD8+ T cells sorted from blood, taken at week 0. Receptors were obtained from a human donor with alopecia areata. Each CDR3 is given with its conserved first and last residue. The D gene is left open where the match is weak. Size tells how often a clone was seen (once, few, many) or the class of an expanded clone, and some rows leave it out.

d_gene	v_gene	abundance	j_gene	CDR3nt	CDR3aa
TRBD1	TRBV15	NA	TRBJ2-3	TGTGCCACCAGCAGAGATCCCATAGGGGGCCCGACAGATACGCAGTATTTT	CATSRDPIGGPTDTQYF
NA	TRBV19	NA	TRBJ1-2	TGTGCCAGTAGTACCATGCTCGGGCCAAGGGGCTACACCTTC	CASSTMLGPRGYTF
TRBD1	TRBV6-5	NA	TRBJ1-2	TGTGCCAGCAGTGTACAGGGGTCTGGCTACACCTTC	CASSVQGSGYTF
NA	TRBV27	once	TRBJ1-5	TGTGCCAGCAGTCCCACGGGACGGTTCAATCAGCCCCAGCATTTT	CASSPTGRFNQPQHF
NA	TRBV7-6	NA	TRBJ1-6	TGTGCCAGCAGCTTAGAGGCGCTAGATGGGTCGAATTCACCCCTCCACTTT	CASSLEALDGSNSPLHF
NA	TRBV30	NA	TRBJ1-1	TGTGCCTGGGCTGACATCGAACCGAACACTGAAGCTTTCTTT	CAWADIEPNTEAFF
NA	TRBV11-2	once	TRBJ2-7	TGTGCCAGCAGCTTTGGGTTCGAGCAGTACTTC	CASSFGFEQYF
NA	TRBV29-1	NA	TRBJ2-3	TGCAGCACCGGGGGACCACCCACAGATACGCAGTATTTT	CSTGGPPTDTQYF
NA	TRBV4-2	NA	TRBJ1-1	TGTGCCAGCAGCCAAGAGGGCAGGTCGCACACTGAAGCTTTCTTT	CASSQEGRSHTEAFF
NA	TRBV13	NA	TRBJ2-1	TGTGCCAGCAGCTTTTCGGGACGCGATGGACTAACAGAGCAGTTCTTC	CASSFSGRDGLTEQFF
TRBD1	TRBV5-1	NA	TRBJ2-7	TGCGCCAGCAGCTCCCAGGGTGTTGACAGGGACCATTACTTCTACGAGCAGTACTTC	CASSSQGVDRDHYFYEQYF
NA	TRBV7-9	NA	TRBJ1-6	TGTGCCAGCAGCTTTATCCGCCGGCAGGGAGAGAATTCACCCCTCCACTTT	CASSFIRRQGENSPLHF
NA	TRBV10-3	NA	TRBJ2-6	TGTGCCATCAGTGAGGTCTACTCTGGGGCCAACGTCCTGACTTTC	CAISEVYSGANVLTF
NA	TRBV29-1	NA	TRBJ2-5	TGCAGCGTTGAGGGTCGGCGAGAGACCCAGTACTTC	CSVEGRRETQYF
NA	TRBV27	few	TRBJ1-1	TGTGCCAGCAGTTTAGGGATAGGAGACTACACTGAAGCTTTCTTT	CASSLGIGDYTEAFF
NA	TRBV29-1	NA	TRBJ1-1	TGCAGCGTTGAATATCCTGAAGCTTTCTTT	CSVEYPEAFF
NA	TRBV5-1	once	TRBJ2-7	TGCGCCAGCAGCCAAGGTTTGGGGGCCTACGAGCAGTACTTC	CASSQGLGAYEQYF
NA	TRBV5-1	NA	TRBJ2-7	TGCGCCAGCAGCTTAGGCTACGAGCAGTACTTC	CASSLGYEQYF
NA	TRBV2	NA	TRBJ1-1	TGTGCCAGCAGTGTGAGATTTTTGAACACTGAAGCTTTCTTT	CASSVRFLNTEAFF
NA	TRBV4-1	few	TRBJ1-1	TGCGCCAGCAGCCCGTCTATCCGTAGCACTGAAGCTTTCTTT	CASSPSIRSTEAFF
NA	TRBV14	NA	TRBJ1-1	TGTGCCAGCAGCCAGACCTTCGGGAGAACTGAAGCTTTCTTT	CASSQTFGRTEAFF
NA	TRBV4-3	NA	TRBJ1-2	TGCGCCAGCAGCCAAGATCACCCACCGTCCTATGGCTACACCTTC	CASSQDHPPSYGYTF
TRBD1	TRBV5-6	NA	TRBJ2-1	TGTGCCAGCAGCGCCGACAGGGTAGGGAATGAGCAGTTCTTC	CASSADRVGNEQFF
TRBD2	TRBV5-1	NA	TRBJ2-7	TGCGCCAGCAGCGGGGGACTAGGAGTCTACGAGCAGTACTTC	CASSGGLGVYEQYF
TRBD1	TRBV29-1	NA	TRBJ1-1	TGCAGCGTTCGGGGGACAGGGGAGAACACTGAAGCTTTCTTT	CSVRGTGENTEAFF
NA	TRBV21-1	few	TRBJ2-7	TGTGCCAGCAGCAAACGACCAGGGGAGTCGGAGGAGTGGTACTACGAGCAGTACTTC	CASSKRPGESEEWYYEQYF
TRBD2	TRBV2	NA	TRBJ2-3	TGTGCCAGCAGTGAAACGGCGGGGGGGCGGCCAGATACGCAGTATTTT	CASSETAGGRPDTQYF
NA	TRBV2	few	TRBJ2-1	TGTGCCACGACACCAGTCGCGTCCTGGAATGAGCAGTTCTTC	CATTPVASWNEQFF
TRBD1	TRBV5-6	few	TRBJ2-1	TGTGCCAGCAGCTTTTCACTAGGACAGGGATGGTTCGATGAGCAGTTCTTC	CASSFSLGQGWFDEQFF
TRBD1	TRBV13	few	TRBJ2-7	TGTGCCAGCAGAGGACAGGGCTTCGAGCAGTACTTC	CASRGQGFEQYF
NA	TRBV19	few	TRBJ1-1	TGTGCCAGTAGTTTCGGGGGCACTGAAGCTTTCTTT	CASSFGGTEAFF
NA	TRBV30	NA	TRBJ2-3	TGTGCCTGGACCCCGACCACCGATACGCAGTATTTT	CAWTPTTDTQYF
NA	TRBV13	NA	TRBJ2-5	TGTGCCAGCAGCTTAGACCTCGAGACCCAGTACTTC	CASSLDLETQYF
NA	TRBV29-1	NA	TRBJ2-7	TGCGCCGTGGAGCTCTCCTACGAGCAGTACTTC	CAVELSYEQYF
TRBD1	TRBV15	few	TRBJ1-5	TGTGCCACCAGCAGTGTTATTGGGACAGGGGTAAGCAATCAGCCCCAGCATTTT	CATSSVIGTGVSNQPQHF
NA	TRBV9	many	TRBJ2-3	TGTGCCAGCAGCCTCAAATCCGGGGCAGATACGCAGTATTTT	CASSLKSGADTQYF
NA	TRBV30	NA	TRBJ1-1	TGTGCCTGGAGTGCCCAGGGGAACACTGAAGCTTTCTTT	CAWSAQGNTEAFF
NA	TRBV30	NA	TRBJ2-3	TGTGCCTGGACCCAAGGGGGGCGCACAGATACGCAGTATTTT	CAWTQGGRTDTQYF
NA	TRBV18	NA	TRBJ1-2	TGTGCCAGCTCACCGCCCGCTGAACCTTATGGCTACACCTTC	CASSPPAEPYGYTF
NA	TRBV30	NA	TRBJ2-7	TGTGCCTGGAGCGAAGGAGTGGGGGGACACTACGAGCAGTACTTC	CAWSEGVGGHYEQYF
NA	TRBV29-1	NA	TRBJ1-1	TGCAGCGTTGGAGGAAATGAAGCTTTCTTT	CSVGGNEAFF
NA	TRBV4-3	few	TRBJ2-1	TGCGCCAGCAGCCAAAATTTTAATAATGAGCAGTTCTTC	CASSQNFNNEQFF
NA	TRBV2	NA	TRBJ2-7	TGTGCCAGCACAATGCCGACAGAGTCCTACGAGCAGTACTTC	CASTMPTESYEQYF
NA	TRBV6-1	NA	TRBJ2-1	TGTGCTGCAAGCAGTACATCCTACAATGAGCAGTTCTTC	CAASSTSYNEQFF